The rows below give T cell receptor beta chains drawn from one sample of a study of T cells in Graves' hyperthyroidism and ophthalmopathy. TCRdb redid the calling of the multiplex PCR reads with MiXCR, one entry per CDR3 protein. There are around 190,000 distinct CDR3 sequences in the sample; roughly a sixth occur only once, and more than 50% lies in the top ten. The sequencing input was blood. All receptors derive from a woman in her 50s with Graves' hyperthyroidism. The CDR3 runs from the conserved cysteine through the conserved F or W. Each record gives: D gene, V gene, clone size, J gene, CDR3 DNA, CDR3 protein. A D gene is named only where the DNA matches it firmly. The size field is filled for only some rows; it gives once, few, many or a size class.

D: NA; V: TRBV4-1; size: NA; J: TRBJ1-4; DNA: TGCGCCAGCAGCGGTCAACAAGGGAGAACCCATGAAAAACTGTTTTTT; CDR3: CASSGQQGRTHEKLFF
D: TRBD2; V: TRBV7-3; size: NA; J: TRBJ2-3; DNA: TGTGCCAGCAGCTTAAAGTTAGCGGGAGTTGCAGATACGCAGTATTTT; CDR3: CASSLKLAGVADTQYF
D: NA; V: TRBV6-1; size: many; J: TRBJ1-5; DNA: TGTGCCAGCAGGCCCAGGGGACGGGAGATTAGCAATCAGCCCCAGCATTTT; CDR3: CASRPRGREISNQPQHF
D: TRBD2; V: TRBV7-9; size: many; J: TRBJ2-1; DNA: TGTGCCAGCAGCTTAGAGGTAGGACTAGTTTACAATGAGCAGTTCTTC; CDR3: CASSLEVGLVYNEQFF
D: TRBD1; V: TRBV14; size: NA; J: TRBJ2-3; DNA: TGTGCCAGCAGCCTAGCCGGGACAGGGAAAGATACGCAGTATTTT; CDR3: CASSLAGTGKDTQYF
D: NA; V: TRBV28; size: few; J: TRBJ2-5; DNA: TGTGCCAGCAGTCCTGTGGGTCGGACCCAGTACTTC; CDR3: CASSPVGRTQYF
D: NA; V: TRBV10-1; size: NA; J: TRBJ2-5; DNA: TGCGCCAGCCTGGGGGGCCAGCAAGAGACCCAGTACTTC; CDR3: CASLGGQQETQYF
D: NA; V: TRBV5-1; size: NA; J: TRBJ2-3; DNA: TGTGCCAGCAGCCAACCATACACAGATACGCAGTATTTT; CDR3: CASSQPYTDTQYF
D: NA; V: TRBV18; size: NA; J: TRBJ2-7; DNA: TGTGCCAGCTCAGATCGGAGCTCCTACGAGCAGTACTTC; CDR3: CASSDRSSYEQYF
D: NA; V: TRBV5-1; size: many; J: TRBJ1-1; DNA: TGCGCCAGCAGCTTGGGGTCGGATTACACTGAAGCTTTCTTT; CDR3: CASSLGSDYTEAFF
D: NA; V: TRBV12-3/TRBV12-4; size: many; J: TRBJ1-5; DNA: TGTGCCAGCAGTCTCCGATCTGGGGAGGGGCAGCCCCAGCATTTT; CDR3: CASSLRSGEGQPQHF
D: NA; V: TRBV7-8; size: many; J: TRBJ2-5; DNA: TGTGCCAGCCGGAGGGCCGGAGAGACCCAGTACTTC; CDR3: CASRRAGETQYF
D: NA; V: TRBV6-1; size: NA; J: TRBJ1-1; DNA: TGTGCCAGCCGCTTCGGGGGCGGCACTGAAGCTTTCTTT; CDR3: CASRFGGGTEAFF
D: NA; V: TRBV6-1; size: NA; J: TRBJ1-4; DNA: TGTGCCAGCAGCCCTAGAGGGATTAATGAAAAACTGTTTTTT; CDR3: CASSPRGINEKLFF
D: NA; V: TRBV7-7; size: many; J: TRBJ2-5; DNA: TGTGCTAGCAGCTTAGTTGGGGAGACCCAGTACTTC; CDR3: CASSLVGETQYF
D: NA; V: TRBV27; size: NA; J: TRBJ1-5; DNA: TGTGCCAGCAGTTTAGGGGCGGGAGGCTCGAGCAATCAGCCCCAGCATTTT; CDR3: CASSLGAGGSSNQPQHF
D: TRBD1; V: TRBV13; size: NA; J: TRBJ2-7; DNA: TGTGCCAGCAGAGATGGGGACAGGCCTTCCTTCGAGCAGTACTTC; CDR3: CASRDGDRPSFEQYF
D: NA; V: TRBV2; size: many; J: TRBJ1-6; DNA: TGTGCCAGCAGTGCAGGGACCGCCAGCTCCTATAATTCACCCCTCCACTTT; CDR3: CASSAGTASSYNSPLHF
D: NA; V: TRBV5-1; size: NA; J: TRBJ1-4; DNA: TGCGCCAGCAGCTTGGACGGGACCGATAATGAAAAACTGTTTTTT; CDR3: CASSLDGTDNEKLFF
D: TRBD2; V: TRBV12-5; size: many; J: TRBJ2-7; DNA: TGTGCTAGTGGTTTGGGTAGCGGGTCCTACGAGCAGTACTTC; CDR3: CASGLGSGSYEQYF
D: TRBD2; V: TRBV9; size: few; J: TRBJ2-3; DNA: TGTGCCAGCAGCGTAGCGGGGACTAGCGGAACTAGCACAGATACGCAGTATTTT; CDR3: CASSVAGTSGTSTDTQYF
D: NA; V: TRBV12-3/TRBV12-4; size: NA; J: TRBJ2-1; DNA: TGTGCCAGCACCTCTCCGGGGCCAAACCGCGTTGAGCAGTTCTTC; CDR3: CASTSPGPNRVEQFF
D: NA; V: TRBV11-1; size: NA; J: TRBJ2-7; DNA: TGTGCCAGCAGCTTAGCGCCCCGCGGGGAGCAGTACTTC; CDR3: CASSLAPRGEQYF
D: NA; V: TRBV12-3/TRBV12-4; size: many; J: TRBJ2-4; DNA: TGTGCCAGCAGGTCCGGGTTGACGGATCTAGCCAAAAACATTCAGTACTTC; CDR3: CASRSGLTDLAKNIQYF
D: TRBD2; V: TRBV3-1; size: many; J: TRBJ2-1; DNA: TGTGCCAGCAGCCACCCCCGGGGACTAGCGGGAGACGAGCAGTTCTTC; CDR3: CASSHPRGLAGDEQFF
D: NA; V: TRBV7-9; size: few; J: TRBJ1-2; DNA: TGTGCCAGCAGCTTTGGCCAATTAGCCTCGAAAGATGGCTACACCTTC; CDR3: CASSFGQLASKDGYTF
D: NA; V: TRBV6-6; size: many; J: TRBJ1-6; DNA: TGTGCCAGCAGTTACACGAGACTCGGAATAGGGGGGAACATTAATTCACCCCTCCACTTT; CDR3: CASSYTRLGIGGNINSPLHF
D: NA; V: TRBV7-9; size: few; J: TRBJ2-2; DNA: TGTGCCAGCAGACAGGGTGCCGGGGAGCTGTTTTTT; CDR3: CASRQGAGELFF
D: NA; V: TRBV2; size: many; J: TRBJ2-5; DNA: TGTGCCAGCAGTGAAGCGCGTGGGGGGGCGAGGGCAGAGACCCAGTACTTC; CDR3: CASSEARGGARAETQYF
D: TRBD2; V: TRBV7-8; size: many; J: TRBJ2-1; DNA: TGTGCCAGCAGCCGAACTAGCGGGAGGGTCAATGAGCAGTTCTTC; CDR3: CASSRTSGRVNEQFF
D: TRBD2; V: TRBV28; size: many; J: TRBJ2-1; DNA: TGTGCCAGCAGTTTAATTACTAGCGGGAGAAACAATGAGCAGTTCTTC; CDR3: CASSLITSGRNNEQFF
D: NA; V: TRBV5-6; size: few; J: TRBJ2-3; DNA: TGTGCCAGCAGCTCTCGGATCACAGATACGCAGTATTTT; CDR3: CASSSRITDTQYF
D: NA; V: TRBV19; size: many; J: TRBJ2-1; DNA: TGTGCCAGTAGTACCTCAACGGGGATCGGTGAGCAGTTCTTC; CDR3: CASSTSTGIGEQFF
D: NA; V: TRBV25-1; size: few; J: TRBJ2-3; DNA: TGTGCCAGCAACCGCGAGGGACGCGAAGAGACAGATACGCAGTATTTT; CDR3: CASNREGREETDTQYF
D: NA; V: TRBV5-1; size: NA; J: TRBJ2-7; DNA: TGCGCCAGCAGCCTGGACAAAGCCTACGAGCAGTACTTC; CDR3: CASSLDKAYEQYF
D: NA; V: TRBV6-6; size: many; J: TRBJ2-6; DNA: TGTGCCAGCAGTTACGGAATAGCGGTGAGCTCTGGGGCCAACGTCCTGACTTTC; CDR3: CASSYGIAVSSGANVLTF
D: NA; V: TRBV29-1; size: NA; J: TRBJ2-1; DNA: TGCAGCGTTGAAGTCCTTTCTGAGCAGTTCTTC; CDR3: CSVEVLSEQFF